This T cell receptor (beta chain) comes out of a study of blood T cell repertoires in COVID-19. Sequencing used immunoSEQ multiplex PCR; TCRdb keeps in-frame clones, though not all of them. Of roughly 250,000 clones detected, approximately 83% appear once; the ten largest clones hold 1.5% to 2%. Germline CDR1 reads LNHDA; CDR2 reads SQIVND (reference sequence). V was clipped by 1 base and J by 3 bases, with 7 bases between them. This CDR3 has 13 amino acids. Participants were aged about 18 to 90 years, lived in around 25 US areas, and enrolled virtually. Allocation to cohorts depended on clinical history reported by the participants.

The sequence derives from a woman in her forties or fifties who had recovered from COVID-19. The sequenced sample was PBMCs or T cells enriched from blood (not recorded which). The chain combines TRBV19 with TRBJ2-7; D is ambiguous. The CDR3 bases are TGTGCCAGTAGTATAGTTGGCAGCTACGAGCAGTACTTC. Amino acids: CASSIVGSYEQYF. The whole variable domain, remainder taken from reference TRBV19 and TRBJ2-7, is DGGITQSPKYLFRKEGQNVTLSCEQNLNHDAMYWYRQDPGQGLRLIYYSQIVNDFQKGDIAEGYSVSREKKESFPLTVTSAQKNPTAFYLCASSIVGSYEQYFGPGTRLTVT.